This T cell receptor beta chain was retrieved from a study of immune heterogeneity within non-small cell lung tumors. Study-wide results and limits: Within each patient, tumor sites shared identical dominant CDR3 beta clonotypes and also held site-unique high-frequency clones. Locally, T-cell clonality showed a moderate but significant correlation with tumor mutational burden measured at the same site (R 0.3 to 0.35).

By its share, this clonotype is medium-sized. Its antigen is not known. The V gene lost 1 base and the J gene lost 5 bases, with 21 bases spanning the gap. The CDR3 contains 17 residues. Germline V lookup: CDR1 SGHDN, CDR2 FVKESK. Bulk tumor genomic DNA constituted the template, at 600 ng per sample. Each primary tumor yielded several biopsies, collected far apart from one another at surgery. Patients had untreated, newly diagnosed non-small cell lung cancer and underwent curative surgery. Study donors were patients with a new diagnosis of non-small cell lung cancer who underwent surgery with curative intent. Multiplex PCR amplified the TCR beta CDR3 region. Its first round ran for approximately 11 cycles with 32 V and 13 J primers. TCRdb reprocessed the multiplex PCR reads via MiXCR and lists one record per CDR3 protein. The sample gives under 25,000 distinct CDR3 sequences, approximately 26% of which show up once; about 3.8% is in the top ten.

This clonotype originated in a man in his forties with non-small cell lung cancer. Source material: lung tumor tissue. The rearrangement links TRBV14 to TRBJ2-7; weak D call: TRBD1 (6 bases). Written as DNA, the CDR3 is TGTGCCAGCAGCCAAGTAAGAAGTACAGGGTTTGGGCACGAGCAGTACTTC. This encodes CASSQVRSTGFGHEQYF.